The 30 T cell receptor beta chains below come from one sample, sequenced in a study of regulatory T cells in long-lasting Graves disease (dated by TCRdb to about 2021). Library preparation was by multiplex PCR. Sequencing took place on an Illumina HiSeq 4000. iRepertoire HTBI primers and Arm-PCR amplification of CDR3 regions were used to construct TCR beta libraries. TCRdb trimmed the raw reads at Q25, called clones with MiXCR and kept productive beta chains. One record per CDR3 amino acid sequence lists the most common genes and DNA. This sample has some 340,000 distinct CDR3 sequences in its table, and 20% to 25% of those were observed once. The ten largest account for around 30% of the sample. The time point label corresponds to: persistent/refractory GD, antithyroid drugs over 5 years with positive TRAb. For both TCR sequencing and RNA sequencing, RNA was extracted from PBMCs using TRIzol. This specimen was peripheral blood mononuclear cells (PBMCs), taken when the disease was refractory, from a patient treated with antithyroid drugs. These receptors were taken from a woman aged 35 to 49 with Graves disease. Donor details come from another sample of the same person, matched by shared clones.

This clonotype has a handful of counts. J is TRBJ2-4 and V is TRBV5-1; a weak D match, TRBD2 (6 bases). Deletions cut 4 bases from V and 0 bases from J, with 26 bases between. The germline gives CDR1 SGHRS, CDR2 YFSETQ. This CDR3 is 20 amino acids long. In DNA form, the CDR3 reads TGCGCCAGCAGCATATTTCCGGGACTCAGAGAGGTCCTAGCCAAAAACATTCAGTACTTC. This translates into CASSIFPGLREVLAKNIQYF.

This clonotype was observed many times. The chain uses TRBV28 and TRBJ2-7; D not resolved. V lost 8 bases to trimming and J lost 0 bases, with 11 bases between them. The CDR3 covers 13 residues. Germline CDR1 is MDHEN and CDR2 is SYDVKM. The CDR3 nucleotides are TGTGCCAGCTCTGTCGTGGACTCCTACGAGCAGTACTTC. Its protein is CASSVVDSYEQYF.

V and J are TRBV5-1 and TRBJ2-3; 14 positions match TRBD2. The CDR3 runs to 17 residues. The trim removed 1 base at V and 2 bases at J, leaving 3 bases unmatched. Germline V gene sequence: CDR1 SGHRS, CDR2 YFSETQ. This chain's CDR3 is CASSLRTSGRSTDTQYF. The CDR3 bases are TGCGCCAGCAGCTTGCGGACTAGCGGGAGGTCCACAGATACGCAGTATTTT.

On this clonotype itself: A single base separates this from a much larger clone, so it may be a read error. The chain links TRBV29-1 to TRBJ2-7; D gene ambiguous. Trimming shortened V by 1 base and J by 4 bases, and 8 bases separated the two germline ends. The germline V gene has CDR1 SQVTM and CDR2 ANQGSEA. The CDR3 is 12 amino acids. The CDR3 DNA sequence: TGCAGCGTTGAAGGGCAGCCGTACGAGCAGTACTTC. Encoded protein: CSVEGQPYEQYF.

The rearrangement joins TRBV7-9 to TRBJ2-2; D tentatively reads TRBD1 or TRBD2 (6 bases each). This CDR3 comprises 17 residues. The V gene lost 6 bases and the J gene lost 0 bases, with 17 bases spanning the gap. Germline loops: CDR1 SEHNR, CDR2 FQNEAQ (reference sequence). The CDR3 nucleotides read TGTGCCAGCAGACCACGGGGGCAGGATACGAACACCGGGGAGCTGTTTTTT. Translating it yields CASRPRGQDTNTGELFF.

In its sample, this clonotype was seen once. A read error may be the cause here, since a much bigger clone is one base away. The chain links TRBV20-1 to TRBJ2-7; no clear D. The CDR3 has 11 amino acids. Germline CDR1 DFQATT, CDR2 SNEGSKA (reference sequence). The CDR3 region has the DNA TGCAGTGCTAGCCTCAGTTACGAGCGGTACTTC. This gives the protein CSASLSYERYF.

J is TRBJ2-1 and V is TRBV6-2 or TRBV6-3; D might be TRBD1 (7 bases). The germline V gene encodes CDR1 MNHEY and CDR2 SVGEGT. The CDR3 is 16 amino acids. Trimming took 6 bases from V and 0 from J, leaving 15 bases between them. The DNA of the CDR3 is TGTGCCAGCAGAGAGGGGGCGGGGTTCTCCTACAATGAGCAGTTCTTC. It specifies CASREGAGFSYNEQFF.

This clonotype was counted a few times. The chain carries TRBV13 and TRBJ1-1; maybe TRBD1 (5 bases). Trimming took 4 bases from V and 7 from J, leaving 16 bases between them. The CDR3 consists of 14 residues. Per the germline V gene, CDR1 is PRHDT and CDR2 is FYEKMQ (reference sequence). The CDR3 sequence: CASSSRGWSIEAFF. DNA for the CDR3: TGTGCCAGCAGCTCACGGGGGTGGTCAATTGAAGCTTTCTTT.

This clonotype was observed at least ten times. The chain uses TRBV10-3 and TRBJ2-2, with TRBD1 matching 8 bases. CDR1 is ENHRY, CDR2 SYGVKD, per germline. The CDR3 consists of 12 residues. As DNA, the CDR3 is TGTGCAAACAGGGGGGACACCGGGGAGCTGTTTTTT. Translating gives CANRGDTGELFF.

There are a few counts of this clonotype. The chain has TRBV20-1 and TRBJ2-7; the match to TRBD2 covers 8 bases. The CDR3 is 15 residues long. Germline V gene data show CDR1 as DFQATT and CDR2 as SNEGSKA (reference sequence). The ends lost 4 bases at V and 7 bases at J; junction bases unmatched: 15. The CDR3 bases are TGCAGTGCTATGGTAGCGGGGACACAGTACGGGGAGCAGTACTTC. Translated, it gives CSAMVAGTQYGEQYF.

This clonotype was detected many times. The chain uses TRBV20-1 and TRBJ1-1; D ambiguous. V lost 5 bases and J lost 2, with 15 bases in between. CDR1 and CDR2 from the germline V gene are DFQATT and SNEGSKA (reference sequence). This CDR3 contains 14 residues. The CDR3: CSALYFGPNTEAFF. For the CDR3, the DNA is TGCAGTGCTCTCTATTTCGGGCCCAACACTGAAGCTTTCTTT.

This clonotype was observed many times. The chain is built from TRBV28 and TRBJ2-5; 7 positions match TRBD1. From germline, CDR1 is MDHEN and CDR2 SYDVKM. The CDR3 contains 14 residues. V dropped 1 base and J dropped 7; count of bases not matched to a gene: 6. The CDR3 DNA reads as TGTGCCAGCAGTTTATATTCAGGGGGAAGGACCCAGTACTTC. Amino acids: CASSLYSGGRTQYF.

This clonotype was observed a few times. This chain uses TRBV29-1 with TRBJ1-1; TRBD1 matches at 8 bases. Germline lookup yields CDR1 SQVTM and CDR2 ANQGSEA. V trimming: 6 bases; J trimming: 1 base; junction bases outside the gene matches: 4. The CDR3 is 13 residues long. The CDR3 is CSVHQGANTEAFF. In nucleotides, the CDR3 is TGCAGCGTCCACCAGGGGGCGAACACTGAAGCTTTCTTT.

This clonotype appeared many times. J is TRBJ2-5 and V is TRBV2, with 7 nucleotides matching TRBD2. V lost 7 bases and J lost 3; bases outside the gene matches: 5. This CDR3 comprises 13 residues. Germline values: CDR1 SNHLY, CDR2 FYNNEI. The CDR3 protein is CASKFGGKETQYF. CDR3 coding DNA: TGTGCCAGCAAATTCGGGGGGAAAGAGACCCAGTACTTC.

This clonotype was seen only a few times. The V call is TRBV5-6, the J call TRBJ2-7, with a tentative D call TRBD2 (7 bases). The germline CDR1 and CDR2 sequences are SGHDT and YYEEEE. This CDR3 is built from 15 residues. Trimming stripped 3 bases from V and 6 bases from J, with 19 bases between. This chain's CDR3 is CASSSRGREFGEQYF. The CDR3 DNA reads as TGTGCCAGCAGCTCTCGGGGGCGGGAGTTCGGCGAGCAGTACTTC.

The genes are TRBV7-2 and TRBJ2-7; D tentatively fits TRBD1 or TRBD2 (6 bases each). Germline loops: CDR1 SGHTA, CDR2 FQGNSA. The CDR3 is 15 residues long. The V end was cut by 7 bases, the J end by 3 bases, with 19 bases between. DNA of the CDR3: TGTGCCAGCACCCCGGGGGCGGGATATAACTACGAGCAGTACTTC. This codes for CASTPGAGYNYEQYF.

CDR3 residues: CAISDGLAANTGELFF. Written as DNA, the CDR3 is TGTGCCATCAGTGACGGACTAGCGGCGAACACCGGGGAGCTGTTTTTT. The chain carries TRBV10-3 and TRBJ2-2; TRBD2 matches 10 bases. J lost 0 bases, V lost 3 bases, and 1 base had no gene match. The CDR3 runs 16 residues. Per germline, CDR1 ENHRY and CDR2 SYGVKD.

The chain uses TRBV4-2 and TRBJ2-5; 9 bases match TRBD2. This CDR3 region has 18 residues. J was trimmed by 2 bases and V by 3 bases; bases with no gene match: 13. CDR1 LGHNA and CDR2 YNFKEQ come from the germline V gene. The CDR3 loop is CASSQSWGWLAGQETQYF. The CDR3 DNA follows: TGTGCCAGCAGCCAGTCGTGGGGGTGGCTAGCGGGACAAGAGACCCAGTACTTC.

J is TRBJ1-2 and V is TRBV20-1; 12 bases are shared with TRBD1. This CDR3 contains 14 residues. The germline V gene encodes CDR1 DFQATT and CDR2 SNEGSKA (reference sequence). Trimming cost V 4 bases and J 8 bases; bases outside gene matches: 8. The CDR3 spells CSANLGQGAGGYTF. The CDR3 region has the DNA TGCAGTGCTAACCTGGGACAGGGGGCGGGGGGCTACACCTTC.

This clonotype has at least ten counts. The rearrangement uses TRBV11-2 and TRBJ2-7; TRBD1 might be the D (6 bases). This CDR3 is built from 13 residues. Trimming removed 6 bases from V and 1 base from J, with 10 bases in between. Germline V gene sequence: CDR1 SGHAT, CDR2 FQNNGV. CDR3 DNA sequence: TGTGCCAGCAGACAACAGGGTTCCTACGAGCAGTACTTC. It codes for CASRQQGSYEQYF.

The chain joins TRBV20-1 to TRBJ1-5; D gene uncertain. Germline CDR1 reads DFQATT; CDR2 reads SNEGSKA (reference sequence). This CDR3 is 16 amino acids long. V gave up 0 bases and J gave up 4 bases, with 16 bases separating them. The CDR3 DNA is TGCAGTGCTAGAGATAGGAAGACTTATAGAAATCAGCCCCAGCATTTT. It codes for CSARDRKTYRNQPQHF.

This clonotype was recorded only once. The chain employs TRBV9 and TRBJ2-7; 9 nucleotides line up with TRBD2. V was pared by 3 bases and J by 4 bases, with 11 bases of the junction left unmatched. This CDR3 is built from 16 residues. Germline V gene lookup returns CDR1 SGDLS and CDR2 YYNGEE. The CDR3 nucleotides read TGTGCCAGCAGCGCCGGGGCTAGCGGGATCTTATACGAGCAGTACTTC. It codes for CASSAGASGILYEQYF.

This clonotype came up a few times. The gene calls are TRBV19 and TRBJ2-2, with a possible D match to TRBD1 (6 bases). This CDR3 contains 15 residues. The ends were cut back, 2 bases at V and 9 bases at J, with 16 bases in the middle. Germline V CDR1 and CDR2: LNHDA, SQIVND (reference sequence). The CDR3 DNA is TGTGCCAGTAGTATAACGACAACAGGGACCCGGGAGCTGTTTTTT. Its protein product is CASSITTTGTRELFF.

This clonotype was found a few times. The rearrangement uses TRBV5-1 and TRBJ2-7; 10 nucleotides line up with TRBD2. The CDR3 covers 17 residues. In germline, CDR1 is SGHRS, CDR2 YFSETQ. The trim removed 5 bases at V and 1 base at J, leaving 12 bases unmatched. The CDR3 sequence is CASRSTVGLAKSYEQYF. The CDR3, as DNA: TGCGCCAGCAGATCCACCGTGGGACTAGCGAAATCCTACGAGCAGTACTTC.

This chain connects TRBV7-9 to TRBJ1-6; the D gene is possibly TRBD1 (6 bases). Germline V gene data show CDR1 as SEHNR and CDR2 as FQNEAQ (reference sequence). The CDR3 has 14 amino acids. Trimming shortened V by 2 bases and J by 8 bases, and 10 bases separated the two germline ends. The CDR3: CASSLFSGDSPLHF. DNA of the CDR3: TGTGCCAGCAGCTTATTTTCAGGGGATTCACCCCTCCACTTT.

The chain is built from TRBV2 and TRBJ1-4; a possible D gene is TRBD1 (5 bases). The CDR3 consists of 10 residues. The V gene's germline CDR1 is SNHLY and CDR2 FYNNEI. The ends were cut back, 8 bases at V and 8 bases at J, with 6 bases in the middle. CDR3 DNA sequence: TGTGCCAGCGGGGGGGAAAAACTGTTTTTT. Translated, it gives CASGGEKLFF.

V and J are TRBV4-1 and TRBJ2-2; D is unresolved. V was cut by 0 bases and J by 6 bases, with 2 bases left in between. CDR1 and CDR2 from the germline V gene are MGHRA and YSYEKL. The length of the CDR3 is 12 residues. The CDR3: CASSQESGELFF. DNA for the CDR3: TGCGCCAGCAGCCAAGAGTCCGGGGAGCTGTTTTTT.

This clonotype was observed at least ten times. The J gene is TRBJ2-7, the V gene TRBV6-1, with 7 bases aligning to TRBD2. This CDR3 is built from 16 residues. Germline V CDR1 and CDR2: MNHNS, SASEGT. The trim removed 3 bases at V and 0 bases at J, leaving 8 bases unmatched. CDR3 DNA: TGTGCCAGCAGTGAGTGGGCTAGCGGTACCTCCTACGAGCAGTACTTC. Protein sequence: CASSEWASGTSYEQYF.

This clonotype was seen ten or more times. V is TRBV20-1 and J is TRBJ1-5; unclear D gene. Germline V gene data show CDR1 as DFQATT and CDR2 as SNEGSKA (reference sequence). CDR3 size: 13 residues. V lost 5 bases to trimming and J lost 5 bases, with 13 bases between them. The CDR3 sequence is CSAGGRRDQPQHF. CDR3 sequence (DNA): TGCAGTGCTGGCGGCCGTCGGGATCAGCCCCAGCATTTT.

Ten or more counts support this clonotype. This chain links TRBV7-9 with TRBJ2-5, with TRBD2 as a possible D gene (5 bases). The CDR3 covers 12 residues. CDR1 SEHNR and CDR2 FQNEAQ come from the germline V gene (reference sequence). Trimming stripped 4 bases from V and 5 bases from J, with 8 bases between. The CDR3 DNA is TGTGCCAGCAGCTCCTCGGGGGAGACCCAGTACTTC. Its protein is CASSSSGETQYF.